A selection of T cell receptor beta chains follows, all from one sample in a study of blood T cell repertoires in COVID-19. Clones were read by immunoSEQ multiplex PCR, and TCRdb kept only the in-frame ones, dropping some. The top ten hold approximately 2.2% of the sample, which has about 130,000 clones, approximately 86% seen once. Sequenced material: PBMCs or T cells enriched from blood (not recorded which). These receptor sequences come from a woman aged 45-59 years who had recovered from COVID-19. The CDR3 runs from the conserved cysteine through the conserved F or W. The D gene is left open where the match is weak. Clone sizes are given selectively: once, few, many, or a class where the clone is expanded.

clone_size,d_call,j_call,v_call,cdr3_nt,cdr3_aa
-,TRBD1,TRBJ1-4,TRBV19,TGTGCCAGTAGTCTCAGGGGGCGAGGGGTAAAACTGTTTTTT,CASSLRGRGVKLFF
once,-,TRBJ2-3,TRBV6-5,TGTGCCAGCAGTCCCCGGGTCTCCTACGGGGATACGCAGTATTTT,CASSPRVSYGDTQYF
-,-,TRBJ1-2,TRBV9,TGTGCCAGCAGCGTAGGATCCGTTAGGAGGGTTGGCGGCTACACCTTC,CASSVGSVRRVGGYTF
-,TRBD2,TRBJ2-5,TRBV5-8,TGTGCCAGCAGCTTGGGAATCCGGGAGGCAGAGACCCAGTACTTC,CASSLGIREAETQYF
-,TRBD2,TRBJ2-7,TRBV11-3,TGTGCCAGCAGCCGGACTAGCGGGGGCCCCTACGAGCAGTACTTC,CASSRTSGGPYEQYF
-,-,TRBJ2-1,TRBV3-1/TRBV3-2,TGTGCCAGCAGCCCTCCACCAGGCCGGGGGGGCCAAGCTCCTAACCTCCCAGGGGGGCAGTTCTTC,CASSPPPGRGGQAPNLPGGQFF
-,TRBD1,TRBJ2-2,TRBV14,TGTGCCAGCAGTTCCGGGACAGTGAACACCGGGGAGCTGTTTTTT,CASSSGTVNTGELFF
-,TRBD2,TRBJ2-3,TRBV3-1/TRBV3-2,TGTGCCAGCAGCACAAAGATAGCGGGGGTGATCACAGATACGCAGTATTTT,CASSTKIAGVITDTQYF
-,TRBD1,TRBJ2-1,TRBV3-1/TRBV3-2,TGTGCCAGCAGCGCACAGGGGTACAATAATGAGCAGTTCTTC,CASSAQGYNNEQFF
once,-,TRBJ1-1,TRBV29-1,TGCAGCGTTGCGCGGGGACCTGAAGCTTTCTTT,CSVARGPEAFF
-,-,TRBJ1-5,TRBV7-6,TGTGCCAGCAGCCCGTGGTCGATTCATACAGGTAGCAATCAGCCCCAGCATTTT,CASSPWSIHTGSNQPQHF
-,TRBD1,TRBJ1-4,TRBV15,TGTGCCACCAGCAGTACCTCAGGGACAGCCCTACAGGAGGAAAAACTGTTTTTT,CATSSTSGTALQEEKLFF
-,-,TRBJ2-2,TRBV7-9,TGTGCCAGCAGCTTCGCCGGGGAGCTGTTTTTT,CASSFAGELFF
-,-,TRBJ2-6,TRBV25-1,TGTGCCAGCAACCCTAGTGGGGCCAACGTCCTGACTTTC,CASNPSGANVLTF
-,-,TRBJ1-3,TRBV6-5,TGTGCCAGCAGTTACTCGAGGGTCGGCTCTGGAAACACCATATATTTT,CASSYSRVGSGNTIYF
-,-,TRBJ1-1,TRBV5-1,TGCGCCAGCAGCTTGGGTTTCGGGGAGAGCACTGAAGCTTTCTTT,CASSLGFGESTEAFF
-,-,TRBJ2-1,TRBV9,TGTGCCAGCAGCGACGGGGGTATCAATGAGCAGTTCTTC,CASSDGGINEQFF
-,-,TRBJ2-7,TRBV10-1,TGCGCCAGCAGCCGCGGACAGCCCTACGAGCAGTACTTC,CASSRGQPYEQYF
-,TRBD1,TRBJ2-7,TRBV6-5,TGTGCCAGCATCGCCGACAGGGGCCCCTACGAGCAGTACTTC,CASIADRGPYEQYF
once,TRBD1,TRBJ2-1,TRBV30,TGTGCCTGGAGTGTAAGGGACAGATACAATGAGCAGTTCTTC,CAWSVRDRYNEQFF
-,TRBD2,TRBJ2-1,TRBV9,TGTGCCAGCAGCCAAACTACAAGCGGGGGGGCCAATGAGCAGTTCTTC,CASSQTTSGGANEQFF
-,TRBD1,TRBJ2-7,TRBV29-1,TGCAGCGTTGGGACAGGGGGCGGCGAGCAGTACTTC,CSVGTGGGEQYF
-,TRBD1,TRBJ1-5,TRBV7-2,TGTGCCAGCAGCCCAGGGGGACGGGTGGACCAGCCCCAGCATTTT,CASSPGGRVDQPQHF
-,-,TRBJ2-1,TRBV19,TGTGCCAGTAGTTTTCCTGGGTCTAGGAATGAGCAGTTCTTC,CASSFPGSRNEQFF
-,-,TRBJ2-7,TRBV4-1,TGCGCCAGCAGCCAAGGACAAAACTACGAGCAGTACTTC,CASSQGQNYEQYF
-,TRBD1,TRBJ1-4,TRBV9,TGTGCCAGCAGCGCCTACCCCGGACAGGGGGGAAATGAAAAACTGTTTTTT,CASSAYPGQGGNEKLFF